The sequence of this T cell receptor (beta chain) was determined in a study of shared clonotypes between healthy human individuals. The study's findings and limits: The naive CD4 repertoires of several donors were compared, and around 5% of clonotypes were shared.

In the case of this clone: The antigen is unknown.

CDR3 length equals 12 residues. Germline lookup yields CDR1 SGHTA and CDR2 FQGNSA. V gave up 0 bases and J gave up 13 bases; unmatched junction bases: 3. Clones were sequenced by immunoSEQ multiplex PCR, and TCRdb holds only the in-frame ones, with some missing. This sample has some 2.4 million clones, with roughly 93% found just once. The clonotype comes from a young man in good health. Some clones in this sample may be carry-over from other donors' samples. V is TRBV7-2 and J is TRBJ2-1; the match to TRBD1 covers 7 bases. The sequenced sample was naive CD4+ T cells from PBMCs. The sample's subset: CD45RA+ positively selected. CDR3 region: CASSLAGQSQFF. The CDR3 bases are TGTGCCAGCAGCTTAGCGGGACAGTCTCAGTTCTTC. The full variable domain, in which reference TRBV7-2 and TRBJ2-1 provide the parts outside the CDR3, is GAGVSQSPSNKVTEKGKDVELRCDPISGHTALYWYRQSLGQGLEFLIYFQGNSAPDKSGLPSDRFSAERTGGSVSTLTIQRTQQEDSAVYLCASSLAGQSQFFGPGTRLTVL.